The 8 T cell receptor beta chains below were found in one sample sequenced in a study of identical twins. MiXCR, applied by TCRdb to the 5' RACE reads, yields one record per CDR3 protein. The sample consists of around 1.7 million distinct CDR3 sequences, roughly 35% of them appearing once. Sequenced input: cord blood. These receptors all come from a newborn girl in good health.

The rearrangement uses TRBV20-1 and TRBJ1-1; D call uncertain. CDR3 size: 14 residues. Germline CDR1 DFQATT, CDR2 SNEGSKA (reference sequence). Trimming took 3 bases from V and 0 from J, leaving 11 bases between them. The CDR3 DNA reads TGCAGTGCTAGGAGGGCCGGATTGAACACTGAAGCTTTCTTT. Translating it yields CSARRAGLNTEAFF.

The chain joins TRBV13 to TRBJ2-1; the match to TRBD2 covers 8 bases. Gene TRBJ2-7 matches the end of the DNA better, so the J call may be wrong. The CDR3 spans 17 residues. In germline, CDR1 is PRHDT, CDR2 FYEKMQ (reference sequence). The CDR3 is CASSLGFTSGSYNEQYF. In nucleotides, the CDR3 is TGTGCCAGCAGCTTAGGATTCACTAGCGGCTCCTACAATGAGCAGTACTTC.

The V and J genes are TRBV6-5 and TRBJ2-5; possibly TRBD2 for D (6 bases). The CDR3 has 17 amino acids. CDR1 and CDR2 from the germline V gene are MNHEY and SVGAGI. Trimming removed 2 bases at V and 7 bases at J, with 23 bases between. The DNA for the CDR3 is TGTGCCAGCAGTTACCCCCACCTCCGGGACTGCAAAGGGACCCAGTACTTC. Protein: CASSYPHLRDCKGTQYF.

The chain recombines TRBV20-1 with TRBJ1-5, with TRBD1 matching 9 bases. Trimming removed 6 bases from V and 2 bases from J; junction bases left unmatched: 11. The germline V gene has CDR1 DFQATT and CDR2 SNEGSKA (reference sequence). The CDR3 runs 16 residues. The CDR3 coding sequence is TGCAGTGCACCCGCTTACAGGGGGCATGGCAATCAGCCCCAGCATTTT. The encoded protein is CSAPAYRGHGNQPQHF.

This clonotype was seen more than once but under ten times. The gene calls are TRBV6-2 or TRBV6-3 and TRBJ2-7; D is perhaps TRBD2 (5 bases). The CDR3 has 14 amino acids. Germline CDR1 and CDR2: MNHEY and SVGEGT. V was trimmed by 6 bases and J by 0 bases, leaving 12 bases between them. CDR3: CASSLQRTSYEQYF. In nucleotides, the CDR3 is TGTGCCAGCAGCCTTCAGCGGACCTCCTACGAGCAGTACTTC.

This clonotype was recorded a few times. The CDR3 protein is CASSHGSRSDTQYF. DNA for the CDR3: TGTGCCAGCAGCCATGGGAGTCGGTCCGATACGCAGTATTTT. V gene TRBV3-1 combines with J gene TRBJ2-3; possibly TRBD2 for D (5 bases). Trimming took 3 bases from V and 6 from J, leaving 13 bases between them. This CDR3 is 14 amino acids long. In germline, CDR1 is LGHDT, CDR2 YNNKEL (reference sequence).

This sequence joins TRBV7-9 and TRBJ1-2; D gene ambiguous. The CDR3 is 14 residues long. V was trimmed by 3 bases and J by 2 bases, leaving 10 bases between them. The V gene's germline CDR1 is SEHNR and CDR2 FQNEAQ (reference sequence). Here the CDR3 reads CASSFVSSNYGYTF. The CDR3 region has the DNA TGTGCCAGCAGCTTTGTCTCTTCAAACTATGGCTACACCTTC.

The V and J genes are TRBV20-1 and TRBJ2-1, with TRBD2 matching 12 bases. The germline gives CDR1 DFQATT, CDR2 SNEGSKA (reference sequence). CDR3 size: 15 residues. V was clipped by 0 bases and J by 5 bases; unmatched bases: 2. The CDR3 DNA sequence: TGCAGTGCTAGAGATACTAGCGGGAGGAACAATGAGCAGTTCTTC. Protein: CSARDTSGRNNEQFF.